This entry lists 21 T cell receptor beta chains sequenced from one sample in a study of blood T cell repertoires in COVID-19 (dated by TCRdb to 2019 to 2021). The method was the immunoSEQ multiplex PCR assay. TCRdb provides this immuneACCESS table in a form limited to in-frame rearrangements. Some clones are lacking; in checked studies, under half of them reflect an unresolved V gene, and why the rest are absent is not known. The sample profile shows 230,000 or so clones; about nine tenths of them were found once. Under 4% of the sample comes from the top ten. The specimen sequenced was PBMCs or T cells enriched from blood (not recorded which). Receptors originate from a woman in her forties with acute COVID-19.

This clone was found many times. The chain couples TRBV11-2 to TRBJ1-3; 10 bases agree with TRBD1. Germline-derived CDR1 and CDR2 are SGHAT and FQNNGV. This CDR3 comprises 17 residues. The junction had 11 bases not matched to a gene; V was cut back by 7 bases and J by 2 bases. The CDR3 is CASTKYRDRGAGNTIYF. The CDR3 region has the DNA TGTGCCAGCACCAAATACCGGGACAGGGGAGCTGGAAACACCATATATTTT.

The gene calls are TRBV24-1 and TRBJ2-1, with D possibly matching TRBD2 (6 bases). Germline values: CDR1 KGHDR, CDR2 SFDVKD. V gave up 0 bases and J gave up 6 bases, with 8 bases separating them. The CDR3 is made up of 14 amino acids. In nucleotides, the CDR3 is TGTGCCACCAGTGATTTGATGGGGGGCAATGAGCAGTTCTTC. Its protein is CATSDLMGGNEQFF.

The CDR3 DNA reads TGTGCCAGCAGTTACTCTTCCGAGGGCACCGGGGAGCTGTTTTTT. Its translation: CASSYSSEGTGELFF. The chain recombines TRBV6-2 or TRBV6-3 with TRBJ2-2, with D possibly matching TRBD2 (5 bases). V lost 0 bases to trimming and J lost 4 bases, with 9 bases between them. Germline assignment: CDR1 MNHEY and CDR2 SVGEGT. The CDR3 consists of 15 residues.

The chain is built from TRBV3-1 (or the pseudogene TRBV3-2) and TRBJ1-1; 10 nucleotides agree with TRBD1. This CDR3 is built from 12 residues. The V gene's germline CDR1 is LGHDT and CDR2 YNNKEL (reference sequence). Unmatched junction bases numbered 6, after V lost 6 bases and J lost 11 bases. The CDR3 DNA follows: TGTGCCAGCAGGACAGGGGGCGCGGGCGCTTTCTTT. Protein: CASRTGGAGAFF.

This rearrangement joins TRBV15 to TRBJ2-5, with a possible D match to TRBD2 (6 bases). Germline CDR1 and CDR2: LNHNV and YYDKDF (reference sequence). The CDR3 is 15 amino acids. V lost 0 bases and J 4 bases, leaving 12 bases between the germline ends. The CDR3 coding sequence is TGTGCCACCAGCAGAGACCGTCTAGCGTCAGAGACCCAGTACTTC. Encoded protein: CATSRDRLASETQYF.

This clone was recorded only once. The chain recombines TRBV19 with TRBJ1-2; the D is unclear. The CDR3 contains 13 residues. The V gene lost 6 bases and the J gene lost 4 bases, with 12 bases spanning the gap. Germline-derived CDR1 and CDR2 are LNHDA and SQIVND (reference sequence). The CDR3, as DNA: TGTGCCAGTAGCTATGGCACTATCTATGGCTACACCTTC. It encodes CASSYGTIYGYTF.

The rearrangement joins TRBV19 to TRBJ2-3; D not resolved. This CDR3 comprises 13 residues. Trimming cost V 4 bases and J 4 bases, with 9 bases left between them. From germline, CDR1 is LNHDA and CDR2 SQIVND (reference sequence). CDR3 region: CASSRNGADTQYF. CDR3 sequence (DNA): TGTGCCAGTAGTAGGAATGGAGCAGATACGCAGTATTTT.

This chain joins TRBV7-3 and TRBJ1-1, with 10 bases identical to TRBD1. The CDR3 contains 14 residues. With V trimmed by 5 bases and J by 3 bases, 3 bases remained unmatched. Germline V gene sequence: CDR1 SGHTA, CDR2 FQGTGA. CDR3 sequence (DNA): TGTGCCAGCAGCGCGACAGGGGGCCACACTGAAGCTTTCTTT. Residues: CASSATGGHTEAFF.

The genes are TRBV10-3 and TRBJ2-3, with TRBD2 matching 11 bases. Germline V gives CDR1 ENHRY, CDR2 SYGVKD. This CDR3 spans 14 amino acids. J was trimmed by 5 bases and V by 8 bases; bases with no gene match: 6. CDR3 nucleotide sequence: TGTGCCATCGGTAGCGGGGGGGCGAAAGATACGCAGTATTTT. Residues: CAIGSGGAKDTQYF.

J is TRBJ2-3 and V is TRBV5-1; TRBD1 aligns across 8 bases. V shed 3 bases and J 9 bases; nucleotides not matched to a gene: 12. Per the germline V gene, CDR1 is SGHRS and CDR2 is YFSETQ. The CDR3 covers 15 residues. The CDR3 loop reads CASSSGQGYLHTQYF. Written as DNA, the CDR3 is TGCGCCAGCAGCTCCGGACAGGGTTACCTACACACGCAGTATTTT.

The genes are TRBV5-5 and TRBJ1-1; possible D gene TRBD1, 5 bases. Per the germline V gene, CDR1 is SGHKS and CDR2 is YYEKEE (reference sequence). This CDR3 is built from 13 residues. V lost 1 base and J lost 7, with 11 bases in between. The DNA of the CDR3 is TGTGCCAGCAGCTTGATCCAGGGTATTGAAGCTTTCTTT. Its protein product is CASSLIQGIEAFF.

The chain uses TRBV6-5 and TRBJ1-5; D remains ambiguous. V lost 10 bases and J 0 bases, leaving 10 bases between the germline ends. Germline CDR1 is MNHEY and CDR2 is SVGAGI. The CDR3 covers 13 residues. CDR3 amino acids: CATQEYSNQPQHF. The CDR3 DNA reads TGTGCCACTCAAGAGTATAGCAATCAGCCCCAGCATTTT.

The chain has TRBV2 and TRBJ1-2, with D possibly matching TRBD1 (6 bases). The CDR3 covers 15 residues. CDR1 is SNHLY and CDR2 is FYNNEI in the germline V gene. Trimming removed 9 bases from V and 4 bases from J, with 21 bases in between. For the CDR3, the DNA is TGTGCCAGACGAAAAGTAGGACAGACCTTCTATGGCTACACCTTC. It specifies CARRKVGQTFYGYTF.

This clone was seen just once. In DNA, the CDR3 is TGTGCCAGCAGCTCGGCCGGGACAGGGGCAAACACCATATATTTT. The encoded protein is CASSSAGTGANTIYF. The chain uses TRBV7-9 and TRBJ1-3; 10 bases match TRBD1. This CDR3 is built from 15 residues. Looked up from germline, CDR1 is SEHNR and CDR2 is FQNEAQ (reference sequence). V lost 4 bases, J lost 6 bases, and 6 bases stayed unmatched. The full variable domain, in which reference TRBV7-9 and TRBJ1-3 provide the parts outside the CDR3, is DTGVSQNPRHKITKRGQNVTFRCDPISEHNRLYWYRQTLGQGPEFLTYFQNEAQLEKSRLLSDRFSAERPKGSFSTLEIQRTEQGDSAMYLCASSSAGTGANTIYFGEGSWLTVV.

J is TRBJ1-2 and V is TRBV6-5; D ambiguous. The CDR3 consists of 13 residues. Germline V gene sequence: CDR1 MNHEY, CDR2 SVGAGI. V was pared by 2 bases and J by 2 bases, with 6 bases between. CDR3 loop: CASSYGLNYGYTF. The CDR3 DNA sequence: TGTGCCAGCAGTTACGGGCTCAACTATGGCTACACCTTC.

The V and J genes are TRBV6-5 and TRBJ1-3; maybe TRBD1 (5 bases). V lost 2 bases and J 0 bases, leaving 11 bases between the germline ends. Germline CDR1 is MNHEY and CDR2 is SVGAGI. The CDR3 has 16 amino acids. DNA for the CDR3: TGTGCCAGCAGTTACGACAGTCCTTACTCTGGAAACACCATATATTTT. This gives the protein CASSYDSPYSGNTIYF.

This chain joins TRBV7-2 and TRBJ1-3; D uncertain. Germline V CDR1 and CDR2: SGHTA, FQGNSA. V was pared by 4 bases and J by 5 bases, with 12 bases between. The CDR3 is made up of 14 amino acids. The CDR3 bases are TGTGCCAGCAGCTCTCCGGGGTACCGAAACACCATATATTTT. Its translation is CASSSPGYRNTIYF.

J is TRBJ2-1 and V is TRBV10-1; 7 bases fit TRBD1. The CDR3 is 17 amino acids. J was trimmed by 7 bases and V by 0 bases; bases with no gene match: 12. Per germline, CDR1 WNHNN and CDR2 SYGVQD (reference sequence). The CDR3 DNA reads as TGCGCCAGCAGTGAGTCGTTAGGGGGCGAATTGTCGAATGAGCAGTTCTTC. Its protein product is CASSESLGGELSNEQFF.

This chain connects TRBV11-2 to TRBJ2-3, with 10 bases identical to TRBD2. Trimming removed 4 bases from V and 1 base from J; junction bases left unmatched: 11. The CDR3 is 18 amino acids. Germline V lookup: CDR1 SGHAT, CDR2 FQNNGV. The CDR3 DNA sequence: TGTGCCAGCAGCTCCAAAGGGCGTGGGACTAGCGGCACAGATACGCAGTATTTT. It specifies CASSSKGRGTSGTDTQYF.

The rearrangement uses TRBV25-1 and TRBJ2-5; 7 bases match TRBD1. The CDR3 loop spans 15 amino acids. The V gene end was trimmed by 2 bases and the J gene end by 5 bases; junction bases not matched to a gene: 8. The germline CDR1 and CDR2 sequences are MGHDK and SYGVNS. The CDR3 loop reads CASSEPRGISETQYF. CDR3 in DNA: TGTGCCAGCAGTGAACCCAGGGGGATCAGCGAGACCCAGTACTTC.

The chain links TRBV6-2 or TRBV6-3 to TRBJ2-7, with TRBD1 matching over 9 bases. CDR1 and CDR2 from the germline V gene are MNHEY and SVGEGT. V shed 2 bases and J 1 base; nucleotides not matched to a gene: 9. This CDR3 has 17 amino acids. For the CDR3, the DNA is TGTGCCAGCAGTTACCCCTCCGGACAGGGGAGATCCTACGAGCAGTACTTC. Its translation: CASSYPSGQGRSYEQYF.